This TCR beta chain was recorded in a study of shared T cell receptors in the human thymus. The CDR3 has 15 residues. Between the trimmed V and J ends, which lost 2 bases and 1 base, there was a span of 9 bases. Germline V gives CDR1 KGHSH, CDR2 LQKENI. This table comes from immunoSEQ multiplex PCR, and its TCRdb copy is limited to in-frame clones, with some not included. The sample gives roughly 660,000 clones, around 87% of which show up once; around 0.0099% is in the top ten. The data were also submitted as part of a second study, on human thymus T cells. In that study: Corrective surgery for congenital heart defects was being performed on the healthy Finnish infants who served as donors. Corrective heart surgery yielded the resections from which the thymus tissue came. Thymic and blood repertoires seemed to show skewed V and J gene use. Unrelated people showed highly overlapping thymic repertoires, related research reported.

Sequenced material: thymocytes. The chain joins TRBV18 to TRBJ2-1; D is possibly TRBD2 (5 bases). The TCR was taken from a boy younger than two with a congenital heart defect. The CDR3 DNA reads TGTGCCAGCTCACCAGTGGGAGAGTCCTACAATGAGCAGTTCTTC. This sequence encodes CASSPVGESYNEQFF.